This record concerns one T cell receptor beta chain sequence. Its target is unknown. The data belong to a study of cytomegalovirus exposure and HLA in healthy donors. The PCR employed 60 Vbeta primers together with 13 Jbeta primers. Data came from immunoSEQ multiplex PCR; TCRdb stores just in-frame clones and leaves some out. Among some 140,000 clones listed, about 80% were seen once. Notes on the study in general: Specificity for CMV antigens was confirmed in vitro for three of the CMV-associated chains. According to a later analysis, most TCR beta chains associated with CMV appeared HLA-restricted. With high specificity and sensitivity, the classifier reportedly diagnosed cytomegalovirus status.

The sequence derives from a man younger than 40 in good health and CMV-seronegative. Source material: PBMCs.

CDR3 loop: CATSEGDIYEQYF. The CDR3 bases are TGTGCGACCAGCGAAGGGGATATATACGAGCAGTACTTC. The chain carries TRBV6-5 and TRBJ2-7; a possible D gene is TRBD1 (5 bases). The germline V gene encodes CDR1 MNHEY and CDR2 SVGAGI. This CDR3 spans 13 amino acids.